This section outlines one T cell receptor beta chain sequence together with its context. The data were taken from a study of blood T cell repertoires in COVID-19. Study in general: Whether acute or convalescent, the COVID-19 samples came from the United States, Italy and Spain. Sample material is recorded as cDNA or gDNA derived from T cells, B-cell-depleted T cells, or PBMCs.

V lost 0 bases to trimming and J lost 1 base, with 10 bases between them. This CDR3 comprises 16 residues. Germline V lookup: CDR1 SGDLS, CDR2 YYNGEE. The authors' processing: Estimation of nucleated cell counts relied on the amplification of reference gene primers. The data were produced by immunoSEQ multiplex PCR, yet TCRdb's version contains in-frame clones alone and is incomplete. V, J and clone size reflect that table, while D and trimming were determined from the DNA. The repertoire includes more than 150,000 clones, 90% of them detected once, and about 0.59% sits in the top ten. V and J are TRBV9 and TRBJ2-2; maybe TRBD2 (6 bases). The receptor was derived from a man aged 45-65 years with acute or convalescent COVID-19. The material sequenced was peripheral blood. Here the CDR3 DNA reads TGTGCCAGCAGCGTAGGTTTCGGGGGGAACACCGGGGAGCTGTTTTTT. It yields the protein CASSVGFGGNTGELFF.